This TCR beta chain was captured by sequencing in a study of cytomegalovirus exposure and HLA in healthy donors. Study-level information: The approximately 130 validation repertoires matched the roughly 700 first-cohort repertoires in platform, a later analysis reported.

Study observations and caveats: Among TCR beta chains, those listed as cytomegalovirus-associated numbered around 160. According to a subsequent analysis, TCR clusters identified in the first cohort showed a tendency to co-occur across the approximately 130 validation repertoires.

TCRdb keeps only in-frame clones here, not all; method: immunoSEQ multiplex PCR. The profile shows under 200,000 clones, around 92% of them singletons. The CDR3 runs to 14 residues. Germline assignment: CDR1 SGHDN and CDR2 FVKESK. Trimming took 5 bases from V and 1 from J, leaving 8 bases between them. As regards this clone: Its antigen is not known.

The rearrangement joins TRBV14 to TRBJ2-2; possibly TRBD2 for D (5 bases). This clonotype was sampled from a woman aged 18-29 years in good health and CMV-seropositive. Sequencing was done on a sample of PBMCs. The CDR3, as DNA: TGTGCCAGCAGCTTGGACTGGAACACCGGGGAGCTGTTTTTT. Protein product: CASSLDWNTGELFF.